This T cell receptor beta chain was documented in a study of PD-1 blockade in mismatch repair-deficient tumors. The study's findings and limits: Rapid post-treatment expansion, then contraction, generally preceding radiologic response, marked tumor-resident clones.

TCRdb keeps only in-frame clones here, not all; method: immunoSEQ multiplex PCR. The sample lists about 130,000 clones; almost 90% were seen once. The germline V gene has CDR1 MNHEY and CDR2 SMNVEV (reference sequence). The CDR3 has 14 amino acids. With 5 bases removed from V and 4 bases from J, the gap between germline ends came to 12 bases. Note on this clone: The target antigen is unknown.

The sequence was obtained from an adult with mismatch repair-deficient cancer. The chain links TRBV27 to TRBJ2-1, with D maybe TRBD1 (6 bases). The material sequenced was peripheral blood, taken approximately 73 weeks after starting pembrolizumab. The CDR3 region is CASSPPTGYNEQFF. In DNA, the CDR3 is TGTGCCAGCAGTCCTCCGACAGGTTACAATGAGCAGTTCTTC.